The sequence of this T cell receptor beta chain was determined in a study of post-analysis software for immune sequencing data. As for the study in general: In terms of disease course, relapsing-remitting, secondary progressive and progressive-relapsing multiple sclerosis were included. Findings and limits, study-wide: The F measure placed samples prepared in the same batch into strongly shared clusters. Significantly lower normalized Chao1 diversity was seen in multiple sclerosis patients than in controls.

This clonotype was recorded a few times. What it binds is unknown. The TCR beta cDNA libraries carried unique molecular identifiers. In TCRdb, the PCR reads were re-called with MiXCR into one record per CDR3 protein. The data show around 400,000 distinct CDR3 sequences, roughly 35% seen once. Material: blood. This TCR came from a girl between 10 and 17 years old with multiple sclerosis.

CDR3 in amino acids: CASSTGLAGGPEVETQYF. The CDR3 DNA reads as TGCGCCAGCAGCACAGGACTAGCGGGGGGGCCGGAGGTAGAGACCCAGTACTTC. The chain uses TRBV10-2 and TRBJ2-5, with 15 bases fitting TRBD2. The CDR3 sequence is 18 residues long. The trim removed 6 bases at V and 4 bases at J, leaving 12 bases unmatched. The germline V gene has CDR1 WSHSY and CDR2 SAAADI.